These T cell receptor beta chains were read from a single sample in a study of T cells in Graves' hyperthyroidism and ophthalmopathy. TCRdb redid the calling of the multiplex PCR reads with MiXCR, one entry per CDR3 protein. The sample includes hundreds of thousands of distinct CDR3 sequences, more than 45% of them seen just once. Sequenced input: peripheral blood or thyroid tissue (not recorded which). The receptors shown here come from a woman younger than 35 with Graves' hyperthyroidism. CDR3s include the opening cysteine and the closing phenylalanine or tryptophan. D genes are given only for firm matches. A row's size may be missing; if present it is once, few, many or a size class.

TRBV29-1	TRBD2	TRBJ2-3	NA	CSVDTSGYTQYF	TGCAGCGTAGATACTAGCGGCTATACGCAGTATTTT
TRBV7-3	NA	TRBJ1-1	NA	CASSPHIRTGNTEAFF	TGTGCCAGCAGCCCCCACATCCGGACGGGGAACACTGAAGCTTTCTTT
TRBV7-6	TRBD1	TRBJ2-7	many	CASSTPGQTYEQYF	TGTGCCAGCAGCACACCGGGACAGACCTACGAGCAGTACTTC
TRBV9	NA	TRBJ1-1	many	CASSVAQGADTEAFF	TGTGCCAGCAGCGTAGCACAGGGCGCTGACACTGAAGCTTTCTTT
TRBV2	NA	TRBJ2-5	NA	CASGPRGANQETQYF	TGTGCCAGCGGCCCACGGGGGGCTAATCAAGAGACCCAGTACTTC
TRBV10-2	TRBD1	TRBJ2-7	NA	CASSAKGTGTEQYF	TGTGCCAGCAGTGCAAAGGGGACAGGGACCGAGCAGTACTTC
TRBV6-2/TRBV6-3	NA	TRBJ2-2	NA	CASSYQGGQLFF	TGTGCCAGCAGTTACCAGGGGGGGCAGCTGTTTTTT
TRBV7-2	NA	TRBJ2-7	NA	CASSPQDRTYEQYF	TGTGCCAGCAGCCCTCAAGACAGAACCTACGAGCAGTACTTC
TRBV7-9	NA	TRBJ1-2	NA	CASSPGGGTLGYTF	TGTGCCAGCAGCCCTGGGGGCGGTACCCTGGGCTACACCTTC
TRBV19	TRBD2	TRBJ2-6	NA	CASSMRLAVSSSGANVLTF	TGTGCCAGTAGTATGAGACTAGCGGTATCAAGTTCTGGGGCCAACGTCCTGACTTTC
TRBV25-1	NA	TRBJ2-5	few	CASSRRGGWETQYF	TGTGCCAGCAGCCGGAGGGGGGGCTGGGAGACCCAGTACTTC
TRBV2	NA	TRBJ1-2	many	CASSTRGGSYGYTF	TGTGCCAGCAGTACCCGAGGGGGGAGCTATGGCTACACCTTC
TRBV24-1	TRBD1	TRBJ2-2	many	CATSDGAGQANTGELFF	TGTGCCACCAGTGACGGCGCGGGACAGGCGAACACCGGGGAGCTGTTTTTT
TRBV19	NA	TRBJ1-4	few	CASSISPSTNEKLFF	TGTGCCAGTAGTATTTCTCCTTCAACTAATGAAAAACTGTTTTTT
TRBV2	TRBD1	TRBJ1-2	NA	CASSDRDRGLYGYTF	TGTGCCAGCAGTGACCGGGACAGGGGTCTGTATGGCTACACCTTC
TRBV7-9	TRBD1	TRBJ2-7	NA	CASSLVRDRGSRDEQYF	TGTGCCAGCAGCTTAGTCCGGGACAGGGGATCTCGGGACGAGCAGTACTTC
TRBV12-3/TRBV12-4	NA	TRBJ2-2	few	CASSSLLLNTGELFF	TGTGCCAGCAGTTCACTACTGCTGAACACCGGGGAGCTGTTTTTT
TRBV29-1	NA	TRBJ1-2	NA	CSTLQQGTGLLGYTF	TGCAGCACTTTACAACAGGGTACAGGGTTGCTTGGCTACACCTTC
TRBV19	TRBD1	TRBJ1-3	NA	CASSPSDRGAGNTIYF	TGTGCCAGTAGTCCTTCGGACAGGGGAGCTGGAAACACCATATATTTT
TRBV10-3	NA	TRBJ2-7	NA	CASSFFLRDIYEQYF	TGTGCCAGCAGTTTCTTCCTACGGGACATCTACGAGCAGTACTTC
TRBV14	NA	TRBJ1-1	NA	CASSHFRTVEAFF	TGTGCCAGCAGCCATTTCCGGACAGTTGAAGCTTTCTTT
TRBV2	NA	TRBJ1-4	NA	CASSPEEGELFF	TGTGCCAGCTCACCCGAGGAGGGTGAACTGTTTTTT
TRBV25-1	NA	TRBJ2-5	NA	CASVEKGETQYF	TGTGCCAGCGTGGAGAAGGGAGAGACCCAGTACTTC
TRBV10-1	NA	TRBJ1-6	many	CASSEFTGNSPLHF	TGCGCCAGCAGTGAGTTTACAGGCAATTCACCCCTCCACTTT
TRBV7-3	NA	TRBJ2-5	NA	CASRDSRETQYF	TGTGCCAGCAGGGACAGTAGGGAGACCCAGTACTTC
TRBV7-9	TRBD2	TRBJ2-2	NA	CASSLGGGGRPGELFF	TGTGCCAGCAGCCTAGGGGGTGGCGGGAGGCCCGGGGAGCTGTTTTTT
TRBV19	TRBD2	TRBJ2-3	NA	CASMRERSDTQYF	TGTGCCAGTATGCGGGAGAGGTCAGATACGCAGTATTTT
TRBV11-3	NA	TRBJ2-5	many	CATKAGAGETQYF	TGTGCCACTAAGGCAGGGGCCGGGGAGACCCAGTACTTC